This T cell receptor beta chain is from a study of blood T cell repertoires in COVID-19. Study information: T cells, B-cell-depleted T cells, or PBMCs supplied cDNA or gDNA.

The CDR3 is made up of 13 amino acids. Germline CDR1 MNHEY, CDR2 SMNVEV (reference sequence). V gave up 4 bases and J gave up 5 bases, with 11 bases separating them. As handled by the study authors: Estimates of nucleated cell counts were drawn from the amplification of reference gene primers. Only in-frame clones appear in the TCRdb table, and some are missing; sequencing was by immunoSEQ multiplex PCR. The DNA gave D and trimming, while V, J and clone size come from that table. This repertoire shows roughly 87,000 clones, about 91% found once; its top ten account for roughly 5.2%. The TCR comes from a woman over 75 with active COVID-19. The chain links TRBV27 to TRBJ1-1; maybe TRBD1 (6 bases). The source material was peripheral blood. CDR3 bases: TGTGCCAGCAGTTCCAGGGGTTTTACTGAAGCTTTCTTT. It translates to CASSSRGFTEAFF.